A single sample is the source of the 7 T cell receptor beta chains below, sequenced in a study of blood T cell repertoires in COVID-19. Generated by immunoSEQ multiplex PCR, the TCRdb table keeps only in-frame clones and is missing some. The data show around 25,000 clones, under 85% seen once. The sample comprised peripheral blood. These receptors were collected from a man aged 50 or older with COVID-19, enrolled during active disease.

The chain's CDR3 is CASIEDSSKIAENTEAFF. The CDR3, as DNA: TGTGCCAGCATCGAGGACAGCTCGAAGATAGCTGAGAACACTGAAGCTTTCTTT. V usage is TRBV21-1 and J usage is TRBJ1-1; the listed D gene, TRBD1, was not tested against the DNA. TRBV21-1 is listed as a pseudogene. The CDR3 is 18 amino acids.

This chain links TRBV6-5 with TRBJ2-3; D call uncertain. The germline V and J ends were trimmed by 3 bases and 6 bases, with 10 bases remaining between them. Germline loops: CDR1 MNHEY, CDR2 SVGAGI. This CDR3 is built from 13 residues. CDR3 sequence: CASSYQTGDTQYF. The CDR3 DNA follows: TGTGCCAGCAGTTATCAGACCGGGGATACGCAGTATTTT.

The V gene is TRBV25-1, the J gene TRBJ1-6; D unresolved. Germline V gene lookup returns CDR1 MGHDK and CDR2 SYGVNS. The V end lost 4 bases, the J end lost 5 bases, and 6 bases lay between the germline ends. The CDR3 extends over 13 amino acids. The CDR3 loop is CASSVSDNSPLHF. DNA for the CDR3: TGTGCCAGCAGTGTTAGTGATAATTCACCCCTCCACTTT.

The V and J genes are TRBV5-4 and TRBJ2-7; 11 nucleotides match TRBD1. The V segment lost 4 bases and the J segment 2 bases; nucleotides outside the gene matches: 2. The CDR3 has 14 residues. The germline V gene encodes CDR1 SGHNT and CDR2 YYREEE (reference sequence). The CDR3 loop reads CASSTGQGAYEQYF. The DNA of the CDR3 is TGTGCCAGCAGCACGGGACAGGGGGCCTACGAGCAGTACTTC.

The chain has TRBV2 and TRBJ1-4; the D gene is possibly TRBD1 (5 bases). The ends were cut back, 2 bases at V and 0 bases at J, with 10 bases in the middle. The CDR3 length is 16 residues. From germline, CDR1 is SNHLY and CDR2 FYNNEI. CDR3 nucleotides: TGTGCCAGCAGTGAATACGGGGGAGCAACTAATGAAAAACTGTTTTTT. Residues: CASSEYGGATNEKLFF.

The rearrangement uses TRBV6-5 and TRBJ2-6, with TRBD1 identical over 7 bases. This CDR3 comprises 15 residues. CDR1 is MNHEY, CDR2 SVGAGI, per germline. Trimming cost V 2 bases and J 3 bases; bases outside gene matches: 1. In nucleotides, the CDR3 is TGTGCCAGCAGTTACGACAGGGATGGGGCCAACGTCCTGACTTTC. This translates into CASSYDRDGANVLTF.

The gene calls are TRBV6-5 and TRBJ1-3, with 12 nucleotides matching TRBD1. The germline V gene encodes CDR1 MNHEY and CDR2 SVGAGI. This CDR3 is 15 amino acids long. The J segment lost 4 bases and the V segment lost 7 bases, leaving 5 bases of the junction unmatched. The CDR3 nucleotides read TGTGCCAGCAACAGGGACAGGGGGCGGGGAAACACCATATATTTT. Protein: CASNRDRGRGNTIYF.